The 14 T cell receptor beta chains listed next were all sequenced from one sample in a study of blood T cell repertoires in COVID-19. Assay used: immunoSEQ multiplex PCR; TCRdb lists only in-frame clones, some missing. The table records under 400,000 clones, approximately 88% of them present only once. Sample: peripheral blood. Receptors originate from a woman in her twenties or thirties with COVID-19, enrolled during active disease.

This clone was observed a few times. The chain employs TRBV28 and TRBJ2-7; 9 bases map to TRBD2. CDR1 and CDR2 from the germline V gene are MDHEN and SYDVKM. The CDR3 length is 13 residues. The V gene end was trimmed by 4 bases and the J gene end by 6 bases; junction bases not matched to a gene: 4. DNA for the CDR3: TGTGCCAGCAGTTCTAGCGGGACCATCGAGCAGTACTTC. Translation gives CASSSSGTIEQYF.

In its sample, this clone was seen once. V is TRBV19 and J is TRBJ1-2; 7 positions match TRBD1. The CDR3 is 13 residues long. The junction had 7 bases not matched to a gene; V was cut back by 10 bases and J by 2 bases. Germline V gives CDR1 LNHDA, CDR2 SQIVND (reference sequence). The chain's CDR3 is CATLPGQNYGYTF. For the CDR3, the DNA is TGTGCCACCCTGCCGGGACAGAACTATGGCTACACCTTC.

The chain couples TRBV28 to TRBJ1-6; a possible D gene is TRBD1 (5 bases). Trimming shortened V by 5 bases and J by 4 bases, and 18 bases separated the two germline ends. Germline-derived CDR1 and CDR2 are MDHEN and SYDVKM. CDR3 length equals 17 residues. The CDR3 region has the DNA TGTGCCAGCAGTCCATCGGGGGAGGATCTTTATAATTCACCCCTCCACTTT. Translation gives CASSPSGEDLYNSPLHF.

V usage is TRBV20-1 and J usage is TRBJ1-2, with TRBD1 matching 8 bases. Unmatched junction bases numbered 17, after V lost 3 bases and J lost 2 bases. The CDR3 extends over 18 amino acids. Germline CDR1 and CDR2: DFQATT and SNEGSKA (reference sequence). This chain's CDR3 is CSASGGGTGTGRNYGYTF. The CDR3 nucleotides read TGCAGTGCTAGTGGGGGTGGTACCGGGACAGGAAGGAACTATGGCTACACCTTC.

This sequence joins TRBV20-1 and TRBJ1-6, with unresolved D. CDR3 size: 19 residues. CDR1 DFQATT and CDR2 SNEGSKA come from the germline V gene (reference sequence). Deletions cut 3 bases from V and 0 bases from J, with 21 bases between. The CDR3 DNA reads TGCAGTGCTAGTCTCGACACGGTCGGATCGAGCTCCTATAATTCACCCCTCCACTTT. This sequence encodes CSASLDTVGSSSYNSPLHF.

In its sample, this clone was seen a few times. The chain has TRBV2 and TRBJ1-1; TRBD1 agrees at 9 bases. Germline CDR1 and CDR2: SNHLY and FYNNEI. V was pared by 8 bases and J by 6 bases, with 1 base of the junction left unmatched. This CDR3 has 11 residues. CDR3 region: CASGTGSEAFF. As DNA, the CDR3 is TGTGCCAGCGGGACAGGGTCTGAAGCTTTCTTT. Combining the CDR3 with reference TRBV2 and TRBJ1-1 gives the whole variable domain EPEVTQTPSHQVTQMGQEVILRCVPISNHLYFYWYRQILGQKVEFLVSFYNNEISEKSEIFDDQFSVERPDGSNFTLKIRSTKLEDSAMYFCASGTGSEAFFGQGTRLTVV.

V gene TRBV2 combines with J gene TRBJ2-1, with D perhaps matching TRBD2 (6 bases). Germline CDR1 reads SNHLY; CDR2 reads FYNNEI. CDR3 length: 15 amino acids. With 2 bases removed from V and 7 bases from J, the gap between germline ends came to 15 bases. CDR3 sequence (DNA): TGTGCCAGCAGTGAATTCGGCGGCGGGGCAAATGAGCAGTTCTTC. This gives the protein CASSEFGGGANEQFF.

The genes are TRBV28 and TRBJ2-1; a weak D match, TRBD2 (6 bases). The germline V and J ends were trimmed by 2 bases and 7 bases, with 18 bases remaining between them. Germline CDR1 MDHEN, CDR2 SYDVKM. The CDR3 consists of 16 residues. CDR3 sequence: CASSLKRAGRRNEQFF. As DNA, the CDR3 is TGTGCCAGCAGTTTAAAGAGGGCGGGACGAAGGAATGAGCAGTTCTTC.

The chain is built from TRBV19 and TRBJ2-2; 9 bases agree with TRBD1. Germline V CDR1 and CDR2: LNHDA, SQIVND (reference sequence). J gave up 1 base and V 5 bases, and 5 bases lay outside the gene matches. There are 16 residues in the CDR3. CDR3 amino acids: CASSLGQGKNTGELFF. CDR3 bases: TGTGCCAGTAGTCTCGGACAGGGGAAGAACACCGGGGAGCTGTTTTTT.

This clone came up once. The J gene is TRBJ2-4, the V gene TRBV3-1 (or the pseudogene TRBV3-2), with D perhaps matching TRBD2 (5 bases). The CDR3 totals 14 residues. CDR1 is LGHDT, CDR2 YNNKEL, per germline (reference sequence). V lost 1 base and J 7 bases, leaving 11 bases between the germline ends. The CDR3 loop is CASSQVEGSNIQYF. DNA of the CDR3: TGTGCCAGCAGCCAAGTCGAGGGATCGAACATTCAGTACTTC.

The chain employs TRBV7-6 and TRBJ2-7, with 8 bases aligning to TRBD1. The CDR3 has 15 amino acids. CDR1 is SGHVS, CDR2 FNYEAQ, per germline. V shed 5 bases and J 3 bases; nucleotides not matched to a gene: 9. For the CDR3, the DNA is TGTGCCAGCAGCCAAGGACAGGGCCCCAACTACGAGCAGTACTTC. Translation: CASSQGQGPNYEQYF.

The chain is built from TRBV7-3 and TRBJ1-6; weak D call: TRBD1 (5 bases). The germline CDR1 and CDR2 sequences are SGHTA and FQGTGA. Between the trimmed V and J ends, which lost 3 bases and 10 bases, there was a span of 10 bases. The CDR3 totals 13 residues. Here the CDR3 DNA reads TGTGCCAGCAGCTTGGGCAGGGAATCACCCCTCCACTTT. It specifies CASSLGRESPLHF.

This chain connects TRBV5-4 to TRBJ1-1; D possibly corresponds to TRBD1 (6 bases). The ends were cut back, 3 bases at V and 5 bases at J, with 14 bases in the middle. This CDR3 spans 14 amino acids. The V gene's germline CDR1 is SGHNT and CDR2 YYREEE (reference sequence). CDR3: CASSSQNRETEAFF. For the CDR3, the DNA is TGTGCCAGCAGCTCCCAAAACAGGGAGACTGAAGCTTTCTTT.

This clone showed up just once. This chain connects TRBV9 to TRBJ1-3; D not certain. There are 15 residues in the CDR3. CDR1 and CDR2 from the germline V gene are SGDLS and YYNGEE. Trimming left V 0 bases short and J 0 bases short, with 7 bases between. The CDR3 spells CASSVGRSSGNTIYF. The CDR3 coding sequence is TGTGCCAGCAGCGTAGGTCGGAGCTCTGGAAACACCATATATTTT. Filled out from reference TRBV9 and TRBJ1-3, the complete variable domain reads DSGVTQTPKHLITATGQRVTLRCSPRSGDLSVYWYQQSLDQGLQFLIQYYNGEERAKGNILERFSAQQFPDLHSELNLSSLELGDSALYFCASSVGRSSGNTIYFGEGSWLTVV.